This T cell receptor (beta chain) was obtained from a study of blood T cell repertoires in COVID-19. Overall study: COVID-19 samples from acute and convalescent phases originated in the United States, Italy and Spain. The analysed material was cDNA or gDNA that came from T cells, B-cell-depleted T cells, or PBMCs.

Authors' methods: The authors estimated nucleated cell counts from reference gene primer amplification. Sequenced by immunoSEQ multiplex PCR; TCRdb stores in-frame clones only, minus some. That table is the source of V, J and clone size, and D and trimming were worked out from the DNA. Here the sample spans 190,000 or so clones, roughly 89% being singletons. V gave up 3 bases and J gave up 2 bases, with 7 bases separating them. This CDR3 comprises 13 residues. Germline lookup yields CDR1 LGHDT and CDR2 YNNKEL (reference sequence). Sequenced sample: peripheral blood. The receptor was derived from a man aged 40-49 years with acute or convalescent COVID-19. The V gene is TRBV3-1 (or the pseudogene TRBV3-2), the J gene TRBJ1-1; a possible D gene is TRBD1 (5 bases). The CDR3 DNA reads TGTGCCAGCAGCCAGACAGTTAACACTGAAGCTTTCTTT. Translated, it gives CASSQTVNTEAFF.